This TCR beta chain derives from a study of cytomegalovirus exposure and HLA in healthy donors. General study findings and limits: Using the classifier, cytomegalovirus status was reportedly diagnosed with high specificity and sensitivity. HLA allele associations emerged for around 15,000 TCR beta sequences in a later analysis, at 0.05 false discovery rate.

In this sample, this clone turned up once. Its antigen is not known. PCR employed 60 Vbeta and 13 Jbeta primers. Assay: immunoSEQ multiplex PCR; the TCRdb copy retains only in-frame clones and omits some. The sample consists of tens of thousands of clones, 55% to 75% of them appearing once. The CDR3 loop spans 20 amino acids. Germline V gives CDR1 SGDLS, CDR2 YYNGEE. After removal of 3 bases from V and 3 bases from J, the junction contained 19 bases not matched to a gene. Nominally healthy donors provided the samples, though records likely missed some immune exposures. The chain links TRBV9 to TRBJ2-3, with TRBD2 matching over 10 bases. This clonotype was sampled from a woman in her twenties or thirties in good health and CMV-seronegative. Sequenced sample: PBMCs. The CDR3 nucleotides read TGTGCCAGCAGCGCACGGCTAAGCGGGGGGGGCGGTTTGACGACAGATACGCAGTATTTT. Its protein product is CASSARLSGGGGLTTDTQYF.